Only one count was recorded for the clone carrying this T cell receptor (beta chain). Its specificity is unknown. This could be a read error, since a much larger clone is one nucleotide away. TCR cDNA, made by 5'RACE template switching, carried an added universal primer site and UMIs. Via MiXCR, TCRdb re-called the 5' RACE reads, giving one row per CDR3 protein. The profile covers a few hundred thousand distinct CDR3 sequences, with around 7% appearing a single time and roughly a sixth taken by the ten largest. Germline V gene data show CDR1 as ENHRY and CDR2 as SYGVKD. The CDR3 spans 14 residues. The sample is drawn from a study of T cells after yellow fever vaccination. Study-wide findings and caveats: Weaker, the secondary response peaked sooner, at day 5 versus 15.

The V call is TRBV10-3, the J call TRBJ1-1, with a possible D match to TRBD1 (5 bases). The source was PBMCs, collected roughly 45 days after the first yellow fever vaccination. The receptor was derived from a man younger than 35 who received the YFV17D yellow fever vaccine. CDR3: CSISAVGENTEAFF. Here the CDR3 DNA reads TGTTCCATCAGTGCGGTAGGGGAGAACACTGAAGCTTTCTTT.